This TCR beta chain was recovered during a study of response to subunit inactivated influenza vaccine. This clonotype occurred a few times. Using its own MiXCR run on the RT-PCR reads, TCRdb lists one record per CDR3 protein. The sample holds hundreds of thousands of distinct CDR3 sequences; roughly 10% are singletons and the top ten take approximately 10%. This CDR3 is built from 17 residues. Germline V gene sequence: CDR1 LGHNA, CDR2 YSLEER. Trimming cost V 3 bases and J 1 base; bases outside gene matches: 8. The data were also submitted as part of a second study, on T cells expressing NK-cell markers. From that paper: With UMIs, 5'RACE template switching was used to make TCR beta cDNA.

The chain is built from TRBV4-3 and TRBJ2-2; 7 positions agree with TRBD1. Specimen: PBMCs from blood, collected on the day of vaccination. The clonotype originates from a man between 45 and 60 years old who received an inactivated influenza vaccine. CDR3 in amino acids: CASSHPSTGRNTGELFF. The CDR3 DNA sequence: TGCGCCAGCAGCCACCCCTCGACAGGGCGGAACACCGGGGAGCTGTTTTTT.